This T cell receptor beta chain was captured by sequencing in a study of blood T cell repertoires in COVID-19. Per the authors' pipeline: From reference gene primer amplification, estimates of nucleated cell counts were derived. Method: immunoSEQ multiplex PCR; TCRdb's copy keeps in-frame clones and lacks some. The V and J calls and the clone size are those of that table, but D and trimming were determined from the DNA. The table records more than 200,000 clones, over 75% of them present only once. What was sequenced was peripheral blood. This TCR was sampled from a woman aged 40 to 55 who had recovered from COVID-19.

The CDR3 region has the DNA TGTGCCAGCAGCCAGGACTTGATCGGCACAGATACGCAGTATTTT. Translated, it gives CASSQDLIGTDTQYF. The chain recombines TRBV7-2 with TRBJ2-3, with a tentative D call TRBD2 (5 bases). Looked up from germline, CDR1 is SGHTA and CDR2 is FQGNSA. CDR3 length: 15 amino acids. The V end was cut by 5 bases, the J end by 1 base, with 13 bases between.